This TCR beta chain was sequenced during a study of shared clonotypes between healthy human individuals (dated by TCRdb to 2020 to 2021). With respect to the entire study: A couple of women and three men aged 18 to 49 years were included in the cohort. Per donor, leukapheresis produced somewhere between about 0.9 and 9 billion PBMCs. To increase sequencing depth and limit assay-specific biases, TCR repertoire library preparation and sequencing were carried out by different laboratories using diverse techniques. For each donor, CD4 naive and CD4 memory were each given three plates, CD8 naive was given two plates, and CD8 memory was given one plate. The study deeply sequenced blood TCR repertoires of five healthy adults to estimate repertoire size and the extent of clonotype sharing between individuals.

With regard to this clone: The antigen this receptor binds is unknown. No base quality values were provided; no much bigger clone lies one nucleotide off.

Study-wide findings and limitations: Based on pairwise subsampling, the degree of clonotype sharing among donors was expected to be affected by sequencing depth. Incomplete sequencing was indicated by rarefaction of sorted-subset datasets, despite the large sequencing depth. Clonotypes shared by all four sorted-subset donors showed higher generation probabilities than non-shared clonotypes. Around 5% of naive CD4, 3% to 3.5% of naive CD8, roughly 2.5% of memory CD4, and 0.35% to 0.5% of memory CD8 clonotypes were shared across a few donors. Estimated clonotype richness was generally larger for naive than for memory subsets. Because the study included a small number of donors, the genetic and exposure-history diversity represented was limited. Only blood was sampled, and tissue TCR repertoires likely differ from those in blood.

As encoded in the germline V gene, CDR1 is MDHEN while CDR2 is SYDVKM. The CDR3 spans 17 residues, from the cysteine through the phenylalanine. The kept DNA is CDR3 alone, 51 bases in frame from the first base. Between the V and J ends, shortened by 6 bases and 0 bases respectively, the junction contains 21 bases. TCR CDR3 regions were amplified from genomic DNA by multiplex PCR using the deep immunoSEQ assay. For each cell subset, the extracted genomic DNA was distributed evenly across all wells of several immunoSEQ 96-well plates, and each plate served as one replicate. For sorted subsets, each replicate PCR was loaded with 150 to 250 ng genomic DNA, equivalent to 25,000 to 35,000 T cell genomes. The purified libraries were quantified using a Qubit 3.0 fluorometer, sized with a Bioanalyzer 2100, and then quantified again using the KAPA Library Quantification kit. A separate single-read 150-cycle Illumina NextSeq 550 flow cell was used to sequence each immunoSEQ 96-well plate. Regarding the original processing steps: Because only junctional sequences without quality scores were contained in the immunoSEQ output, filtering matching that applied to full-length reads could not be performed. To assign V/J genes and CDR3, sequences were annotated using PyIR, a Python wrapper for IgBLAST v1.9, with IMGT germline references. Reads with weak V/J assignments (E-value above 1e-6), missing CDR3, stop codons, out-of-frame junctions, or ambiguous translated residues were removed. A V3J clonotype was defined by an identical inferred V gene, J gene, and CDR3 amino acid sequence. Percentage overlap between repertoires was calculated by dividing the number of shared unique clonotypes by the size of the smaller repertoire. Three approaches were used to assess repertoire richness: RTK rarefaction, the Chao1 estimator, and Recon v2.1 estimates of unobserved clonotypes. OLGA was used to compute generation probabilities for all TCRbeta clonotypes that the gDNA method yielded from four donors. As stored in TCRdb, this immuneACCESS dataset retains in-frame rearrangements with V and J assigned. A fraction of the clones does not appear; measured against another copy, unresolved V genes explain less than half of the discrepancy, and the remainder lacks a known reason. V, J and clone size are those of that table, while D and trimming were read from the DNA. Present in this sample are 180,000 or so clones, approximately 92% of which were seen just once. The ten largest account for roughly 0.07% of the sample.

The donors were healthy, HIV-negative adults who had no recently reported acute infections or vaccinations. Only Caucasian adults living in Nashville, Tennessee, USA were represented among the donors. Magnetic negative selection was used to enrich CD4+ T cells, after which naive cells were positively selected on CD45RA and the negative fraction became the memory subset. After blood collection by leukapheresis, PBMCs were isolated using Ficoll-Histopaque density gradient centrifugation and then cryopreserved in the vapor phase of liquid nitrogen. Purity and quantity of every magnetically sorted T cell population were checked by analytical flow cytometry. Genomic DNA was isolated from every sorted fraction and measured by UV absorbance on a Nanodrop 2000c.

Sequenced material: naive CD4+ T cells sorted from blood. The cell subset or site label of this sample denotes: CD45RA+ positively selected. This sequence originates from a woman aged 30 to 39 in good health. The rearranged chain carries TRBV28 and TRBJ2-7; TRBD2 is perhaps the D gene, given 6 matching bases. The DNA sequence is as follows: TGTGCCAGCAGCCGAGACATACCGGGACTCTTCTCCTACGAGCAGTACTTC. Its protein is CASSRDIPGLFSYEQYF.